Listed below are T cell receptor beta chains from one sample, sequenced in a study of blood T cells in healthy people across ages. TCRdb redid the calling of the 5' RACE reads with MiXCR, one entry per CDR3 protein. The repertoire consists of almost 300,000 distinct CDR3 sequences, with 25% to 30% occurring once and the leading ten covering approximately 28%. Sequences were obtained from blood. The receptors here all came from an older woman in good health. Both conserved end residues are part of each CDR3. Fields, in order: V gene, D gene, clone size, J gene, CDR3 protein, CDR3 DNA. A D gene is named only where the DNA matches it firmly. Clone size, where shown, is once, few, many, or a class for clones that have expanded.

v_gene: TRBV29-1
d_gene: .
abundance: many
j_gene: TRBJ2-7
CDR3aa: CSVASDGYEQYF
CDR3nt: TGCAGCGTTGCAAGCGACGGCTACGAGCAGTACTTC

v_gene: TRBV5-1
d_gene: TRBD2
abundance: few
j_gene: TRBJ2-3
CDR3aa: CASSLGGGRNTDTQYF
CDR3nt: TGCGCCAGCAGCTTGGGTGGCGGGAGGAACACAGATACGCAGTATTTT

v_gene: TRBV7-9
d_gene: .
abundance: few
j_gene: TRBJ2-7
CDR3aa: CASRGSGVGNEQYF
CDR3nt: TGTGCCAGCAGGGGTTCGGGAGTAGGTAACGAGCAGTACTTC

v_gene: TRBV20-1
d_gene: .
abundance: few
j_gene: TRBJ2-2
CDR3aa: CSARVGSVTTGELFF
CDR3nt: TGCAGTGCTAGAGTAGGGTCGGTTACCACCGGGGAGCTGTTTTTT

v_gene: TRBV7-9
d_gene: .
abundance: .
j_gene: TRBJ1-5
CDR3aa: CASSFAGAAQHF
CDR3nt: TGTGCCAGCAGCTTTGCAGGGGCAGCCCAGCATTTT

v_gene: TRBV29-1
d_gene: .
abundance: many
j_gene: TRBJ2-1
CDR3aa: CSVEVGGYEQFF
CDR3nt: TGCAGCGTTGAAGTTGGGGGCTATGAGCAGTTCTTC

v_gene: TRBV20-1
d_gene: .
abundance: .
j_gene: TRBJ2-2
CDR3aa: CSASALANTGELFF
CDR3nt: TGCAGTGCCAGCGCCCTCGCAAACACCGGGGAGCTGTTTTTT

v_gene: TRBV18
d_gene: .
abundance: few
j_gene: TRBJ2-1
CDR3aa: CASSPPGPRPYNEQFF
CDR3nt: TGTGCCAGCTCACCACCGGGTCCCAGGCCCTACAATGAGCAGTTCTTC

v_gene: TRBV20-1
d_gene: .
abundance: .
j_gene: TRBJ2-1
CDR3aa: CSAREGSRSYNEQFF
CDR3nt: TGCAGTGCTAGAGAAGGGTCTCGCTCCTACAATGAGCAGTTCTTC

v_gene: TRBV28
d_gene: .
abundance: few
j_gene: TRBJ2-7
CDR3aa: CASSLLTGSGGEQYF
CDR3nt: TGTGCCAGCAGTTTATTGACAGGGTCAGGAGGGGAGCAGTACTTC

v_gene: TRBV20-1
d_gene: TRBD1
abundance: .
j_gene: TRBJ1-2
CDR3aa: CSARPDRGRDGYTF
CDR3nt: TGCAGTGCTAGACCCGACAGGGGTAGAGATGGCTACACCTTC

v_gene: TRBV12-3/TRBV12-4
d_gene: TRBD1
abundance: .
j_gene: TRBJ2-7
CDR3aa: CASRWDRNYEQYF
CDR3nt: TGTGCCAGCAGATGGGACAGGAACTACGAGCAGTACTTC

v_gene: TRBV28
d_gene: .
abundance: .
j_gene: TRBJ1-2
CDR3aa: CASKTTGGGGYTF
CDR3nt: TGTGCCAGTAAAACAACAGGCGGGGGTGGCTACACCTTC

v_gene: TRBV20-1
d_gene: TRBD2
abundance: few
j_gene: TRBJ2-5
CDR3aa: CSARGRLAGVAGTQYF
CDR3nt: TGCAGTGCTAGAGGCCGACTAGCGGGGGTGGCAGGGACCCAGTACTTC

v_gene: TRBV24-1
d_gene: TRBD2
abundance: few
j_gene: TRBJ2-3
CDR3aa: CATSDHPGGLAGATDTQYF
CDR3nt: TGTGCCACCAGTGATCACCCAGGAGGACTAGCGGGGGCCACAGATACGCAGTATTTT

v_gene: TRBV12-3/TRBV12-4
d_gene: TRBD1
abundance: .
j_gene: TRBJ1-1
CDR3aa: CASRETGADTEAFF
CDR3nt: TGTGCCAGCAGAGAGACAGGGGCGGACACTGAAGCTTTCTTT

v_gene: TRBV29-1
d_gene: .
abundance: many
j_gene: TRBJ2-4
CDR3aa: CSALTQGNIQYF
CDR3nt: TGCAGCGCTCTCACACAGGGTAACATTCAGTACTTC

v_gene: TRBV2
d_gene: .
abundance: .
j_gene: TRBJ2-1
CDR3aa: CASNHLYNEQFF
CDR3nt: TGTGCCAGCAACCACCTCTACAATGAGCAGTTCTTC

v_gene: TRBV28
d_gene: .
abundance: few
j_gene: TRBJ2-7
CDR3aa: CASSYEKGGSYEQYF
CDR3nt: TGTGCCAGCAGCTATGAGAAAGGGGGCTCCTACGAGCAGTACTTC

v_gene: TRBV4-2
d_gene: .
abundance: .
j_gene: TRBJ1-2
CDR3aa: CASSTRGAYGYTF
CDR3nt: TGTGCCAGCAGTACGCGGGGGGCGTACGGCTACACCTTC

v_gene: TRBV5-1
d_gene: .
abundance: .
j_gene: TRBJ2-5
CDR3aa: CASSPSGNGLETQYF
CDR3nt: TGCGCCAGCAGTCCCTCCGGGAACGGGTTAGAGACCCAGTACTTC

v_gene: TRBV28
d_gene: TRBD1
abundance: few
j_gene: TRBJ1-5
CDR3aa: CASSIGTGNQPQHF
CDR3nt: TGTGCCAGCAGTATTGGGACAGGGAATCAGCCCCAGCATTTT

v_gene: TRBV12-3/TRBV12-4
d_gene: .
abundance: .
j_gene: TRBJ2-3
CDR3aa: CASLFGQTSTDTQYF
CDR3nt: TGTGCCAGCCTCTTCGGGCAAACTAGCACAGATACGCAGTATTTT

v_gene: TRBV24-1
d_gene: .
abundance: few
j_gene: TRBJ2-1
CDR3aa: CATSGSWTQNEQFF
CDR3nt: TGTGCCACCAGTGGTAGTTGGACCCAAAATGAGCAGTTCTTC

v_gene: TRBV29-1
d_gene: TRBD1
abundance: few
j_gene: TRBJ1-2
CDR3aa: CSVEGQDYGYTF
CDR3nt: TGCAGCGTTGAGGGACAGGACTATGGCTACACCTTC

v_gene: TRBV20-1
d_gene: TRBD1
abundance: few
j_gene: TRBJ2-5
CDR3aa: CSAVGDRGFLETQYF
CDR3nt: TGCAGTGCAGTGGGGGACAGGGGATTTCTTGAGACCCAGTACTTC

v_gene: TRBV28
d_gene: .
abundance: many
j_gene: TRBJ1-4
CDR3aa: CASRSRREKLFF
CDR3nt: TGTGCCAGCAGAAGCCGGAGGGAAAAACTGTTTTTT

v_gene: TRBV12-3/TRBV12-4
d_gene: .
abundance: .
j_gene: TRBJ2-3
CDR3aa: CASRSVPTDTQYF
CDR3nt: TGTGCCAGCAGATCCGTACCCACAGATACGCAGTATTTT

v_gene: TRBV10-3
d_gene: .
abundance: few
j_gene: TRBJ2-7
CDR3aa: CAISAKKATGRSDEQYF
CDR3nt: TGTGCCATCAGTGCTAAGAAGGCTACAGGGAGGTCCGACGAGCAGTACTTC

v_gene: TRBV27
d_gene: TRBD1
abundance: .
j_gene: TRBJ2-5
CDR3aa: CASSLSYRGTQYF
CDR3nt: TGTGCCAGCAGTTTATCCTACAGGGGGACCCAGTACTTC

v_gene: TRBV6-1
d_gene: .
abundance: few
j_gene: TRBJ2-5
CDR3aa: CASSNSLQETQYF
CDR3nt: TGTGCCAGCAGTAACAGTCTGCAAGAGACCCAGTACTTC

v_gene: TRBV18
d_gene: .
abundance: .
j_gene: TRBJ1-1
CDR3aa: CASSRGSARVTEAFF
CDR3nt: TGTGCCAGCTCACGGGGGTCAGCCCGGGTCACTGAAGCTTTCTTT

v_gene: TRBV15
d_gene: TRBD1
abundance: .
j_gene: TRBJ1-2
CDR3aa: CATSRDLEGGPGEVYGYTF
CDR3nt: TGTGCCACCAGCAGAGATTTAGAAGGGGGCCCCGGCGAAGTCTATGGCTACACCTTC

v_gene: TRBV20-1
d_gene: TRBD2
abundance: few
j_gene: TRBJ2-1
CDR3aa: CSAASGNRYNEQFF
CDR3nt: TGCAGTGCCGCTAGCGGGAACAGGTACAATGAGCAGTTCTTC

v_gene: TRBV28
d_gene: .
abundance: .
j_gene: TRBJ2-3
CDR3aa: CASSQDVGDKYF
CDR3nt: TGTGCCAGCAGTCAAGACGTAGGGGATAAGTATTTT

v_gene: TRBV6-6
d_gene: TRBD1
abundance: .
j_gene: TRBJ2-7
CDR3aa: CASSSGGGSDF
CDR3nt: TGTGCCAGCAGCTCAGGGGGCGGATCAGACTTC

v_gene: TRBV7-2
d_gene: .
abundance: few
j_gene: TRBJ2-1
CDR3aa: CASSLAPYNEQFF
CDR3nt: TGTGCCAGCAGCTTAGCCCCCTACAATGAGCAGTTCTTC

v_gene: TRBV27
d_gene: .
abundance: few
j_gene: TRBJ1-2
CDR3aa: CASSFQNVAGGIYGYIF
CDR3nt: .

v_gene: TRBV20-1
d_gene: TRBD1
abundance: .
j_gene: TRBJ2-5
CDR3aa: CSADFGGTGWETQYF
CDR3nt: TGCAGTGCCGACTTTGGCGGGACAGGGTGGGAGACCCAGTACTTC

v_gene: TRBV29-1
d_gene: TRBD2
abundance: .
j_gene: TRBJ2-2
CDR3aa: CSVLGLAMNAGELFF
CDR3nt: TGCAGCGTACTGGGACTAGCGATGAACGCCGGGGAGCTGTTTTTT

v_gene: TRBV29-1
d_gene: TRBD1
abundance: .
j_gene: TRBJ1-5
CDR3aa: CSVQTGVGNQPQHF
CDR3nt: TGCAGCGTTCAGACAGGGGTTGGCAATCAGCCCCAGCATTTT